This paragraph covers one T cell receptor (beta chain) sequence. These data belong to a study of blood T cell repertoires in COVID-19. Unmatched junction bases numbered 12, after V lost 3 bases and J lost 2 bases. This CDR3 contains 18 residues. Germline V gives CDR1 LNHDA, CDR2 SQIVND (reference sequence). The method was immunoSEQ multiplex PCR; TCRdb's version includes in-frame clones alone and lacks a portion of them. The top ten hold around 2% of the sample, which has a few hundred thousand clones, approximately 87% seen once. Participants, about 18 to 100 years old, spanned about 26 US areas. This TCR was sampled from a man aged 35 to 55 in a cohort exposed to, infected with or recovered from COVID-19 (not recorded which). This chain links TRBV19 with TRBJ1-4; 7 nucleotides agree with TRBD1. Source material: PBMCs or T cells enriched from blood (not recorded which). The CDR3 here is CASSMERQGFGTNEKLFF. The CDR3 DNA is TGTGCCAGTAGTATGGAGAGACAGGGATTCGGGACTAATGAAAAACTGTTTTTT.